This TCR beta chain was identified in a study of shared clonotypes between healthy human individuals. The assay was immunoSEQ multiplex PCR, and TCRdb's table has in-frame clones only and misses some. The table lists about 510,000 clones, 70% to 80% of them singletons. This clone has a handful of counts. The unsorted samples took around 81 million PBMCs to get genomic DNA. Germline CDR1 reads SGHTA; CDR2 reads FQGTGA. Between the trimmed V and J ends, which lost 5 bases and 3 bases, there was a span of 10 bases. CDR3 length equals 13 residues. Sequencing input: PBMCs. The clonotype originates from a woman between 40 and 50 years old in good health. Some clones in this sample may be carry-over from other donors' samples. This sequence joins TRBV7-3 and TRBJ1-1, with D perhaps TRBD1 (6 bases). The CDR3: CASSVSGDTEAFF. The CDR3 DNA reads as TGTGCCAGCAGCGTCTCAGGGGACACTGAAGCTTTCTTT.